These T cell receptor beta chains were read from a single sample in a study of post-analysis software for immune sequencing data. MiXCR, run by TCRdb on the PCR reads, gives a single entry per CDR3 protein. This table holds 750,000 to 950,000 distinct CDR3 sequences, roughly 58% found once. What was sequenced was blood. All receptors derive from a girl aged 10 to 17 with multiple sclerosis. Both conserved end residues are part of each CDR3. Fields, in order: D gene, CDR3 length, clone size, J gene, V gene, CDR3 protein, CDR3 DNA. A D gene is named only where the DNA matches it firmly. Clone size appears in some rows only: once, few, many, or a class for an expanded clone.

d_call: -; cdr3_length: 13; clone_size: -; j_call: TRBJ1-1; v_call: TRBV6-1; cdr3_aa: CASSKTENTEAFF; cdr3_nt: TGTGCCAGCAGTAAGACGGAGAACACTGAAGCTTTCTTT
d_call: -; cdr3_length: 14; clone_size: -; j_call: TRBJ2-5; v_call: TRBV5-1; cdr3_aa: CASSLTSTSETQYF; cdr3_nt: TGCGCCAGCAGCTTGACGTCTACCTCGGAGACCCAGTACTTC
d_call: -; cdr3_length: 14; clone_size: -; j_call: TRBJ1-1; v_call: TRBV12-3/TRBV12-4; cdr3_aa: CASLLRGIGPEAFF; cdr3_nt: TGTGCCAGCCTCCTTCGGGGGATAGGGCCTGAAGCTTTCTTT
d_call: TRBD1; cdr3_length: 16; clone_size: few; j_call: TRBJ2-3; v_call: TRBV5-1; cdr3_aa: CASSVRQGSGTDTQYF; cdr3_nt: TGCGCCAGCAGCGTCCGACAGGGTTCCGGCACAGATACGCAGTATTTT
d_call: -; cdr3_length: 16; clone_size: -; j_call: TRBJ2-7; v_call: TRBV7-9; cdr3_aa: CASSGSRNQLSYEQYF; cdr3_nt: TGTGCCAGCAGCGGATCCAGGAACCAGCTCAGCTACGAGCAGTACTTC
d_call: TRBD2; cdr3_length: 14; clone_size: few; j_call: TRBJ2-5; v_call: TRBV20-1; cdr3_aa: CSATRTSGTETQYF; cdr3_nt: TGCAGTGCGACTAGGACTAGCGGGACAGAGACCCAGTACTTC
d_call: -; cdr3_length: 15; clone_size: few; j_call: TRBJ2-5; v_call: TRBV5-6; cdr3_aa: CASSPDRSHQETQYF; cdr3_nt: TGTGCCAGCAGCCCTGACAGGAGCCATCAAGAGACCCAGTACTTC
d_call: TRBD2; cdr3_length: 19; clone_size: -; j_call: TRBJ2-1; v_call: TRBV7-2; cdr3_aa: CASSSPTAGGSGTYNEQFF; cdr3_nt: TGTGCCAGCAGCTCCCCAACAGCGGGAGGCTCTGGAACATACAATGAGCAGTTCTTC
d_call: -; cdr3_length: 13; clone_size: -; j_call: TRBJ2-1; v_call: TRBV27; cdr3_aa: CASKGYIGGEQFF; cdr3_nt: TGTGCCAGCAAGGGATACATCGGGGGTGAGCAGTTCTTC
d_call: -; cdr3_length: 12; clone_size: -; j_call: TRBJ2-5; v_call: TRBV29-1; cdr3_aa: CSVLGQQETQYF; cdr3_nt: TGCAGCGTACTTGGGCAGCAAGAGACCCAGTACTTC
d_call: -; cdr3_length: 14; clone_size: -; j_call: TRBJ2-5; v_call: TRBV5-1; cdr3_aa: CASSTTGQRETQYF; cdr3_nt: TGCGCCAGCAGTACCACCGGACAGCGGGAGACCCAGTACTTC
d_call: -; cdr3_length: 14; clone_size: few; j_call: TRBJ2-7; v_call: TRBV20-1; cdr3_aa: CSASPTPSSYEQYF; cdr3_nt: TGCAGTGCTAGCCCCACTCCGAGCTCCTACGAGCAGTACTTC
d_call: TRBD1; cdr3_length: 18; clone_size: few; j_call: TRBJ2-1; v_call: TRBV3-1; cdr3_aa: CASSPTQGTGGINNEQFF; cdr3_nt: TGTGCCAGCAGCCCGACTCAAGGGACAGGGGGCATCAACAATGAGCAGTTCTTC
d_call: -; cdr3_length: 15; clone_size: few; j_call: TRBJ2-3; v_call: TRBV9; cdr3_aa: CASSVAGTGTDTQYF; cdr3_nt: TGTGCCAGCAGCGTAGCGGGGACGGGGACAGATACGCAGTATTTT
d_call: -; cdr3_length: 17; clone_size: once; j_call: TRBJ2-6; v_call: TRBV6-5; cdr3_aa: CASSLEAYRAGANVRTF; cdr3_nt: TGTGCCAGCAGTTTAGAAGCCTACAGGGCTGGGGCCAACGTCCGGACTTTC
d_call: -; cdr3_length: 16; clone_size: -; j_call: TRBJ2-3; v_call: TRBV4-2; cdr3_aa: CASSQGNVGFTDTQYF; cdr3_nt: TGTGCCAGCAGCCAAGGAAACGTGGGGTTCACAGATACGCAGTATTTT
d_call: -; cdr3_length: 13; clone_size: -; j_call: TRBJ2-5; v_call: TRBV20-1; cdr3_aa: CSARADGQETQYF; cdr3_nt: TGCAGTGCTAGAGCTGACGGACAAGAGACCCAGTACTTC
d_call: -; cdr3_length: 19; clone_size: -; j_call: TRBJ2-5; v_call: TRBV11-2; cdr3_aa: CASSLPPWGASLGQETQYF; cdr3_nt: TGTGCCAGCAGCTTACCCCCGTGGGGGGCATCGCTGGGGCAAGAGACCCAGTACTTC
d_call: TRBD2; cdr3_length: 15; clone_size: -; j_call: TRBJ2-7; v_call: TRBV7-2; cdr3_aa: CASSGGGLPRYEQYF; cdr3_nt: TGTGCTAGCAGCGGGGGCGGCCTACCTAGGTACGAGCAGTACTTC
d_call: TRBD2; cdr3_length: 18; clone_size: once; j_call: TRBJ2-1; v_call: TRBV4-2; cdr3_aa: CASSPRYAGTSGNLEQFF; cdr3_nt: TGTGCCAGCAGCCCGAGGTATGCCGGGACTAGCGGGAACCTTGAGCAGTTCTTC
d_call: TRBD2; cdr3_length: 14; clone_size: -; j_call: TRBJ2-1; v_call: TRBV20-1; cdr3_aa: CSGTSGGPYNEQFF; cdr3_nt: TGCAGTGGCACTAGCGGGGGGCCTTACAATGAGCAGTTCTTC
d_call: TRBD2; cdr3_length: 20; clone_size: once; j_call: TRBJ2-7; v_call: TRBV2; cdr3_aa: CASTLVGTSGGRHSYNEQYF; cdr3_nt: TGTGCCAGCACCCTCGTTGGGACTAGCGGGGGACGCCACTCCTACAATGAGCAGTACTTC
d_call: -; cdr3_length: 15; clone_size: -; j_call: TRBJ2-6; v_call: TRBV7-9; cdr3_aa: CASSPRASGANVLTF; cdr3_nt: TGTGCCAGCAGCCCCAGGGCCTCTGGGGCCAACGTCCTGACTTTC
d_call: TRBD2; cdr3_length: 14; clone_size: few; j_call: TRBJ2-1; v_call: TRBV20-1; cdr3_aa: CSAREMGTSAEQFF; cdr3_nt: TGCAGTGCTAGAGAAATGGGGACTAGCGCTGAGCAGTTCTTC
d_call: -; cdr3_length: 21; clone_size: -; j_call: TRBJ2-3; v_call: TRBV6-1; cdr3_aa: CASSRRPPGVLHSALTDTQYF; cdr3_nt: TGTGCCAGCAGCCGCAGACCCCCAGGAGTACTGCACAGTGCCCTCACAGATACGCAGTATTTT
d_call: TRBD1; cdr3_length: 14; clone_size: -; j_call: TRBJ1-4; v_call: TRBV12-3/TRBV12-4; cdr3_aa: CASSDRGRREKLFF; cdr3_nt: TGTGCCAGCAGTGACAGGGGGCGTAGGGAAAAACTGTTTTTT
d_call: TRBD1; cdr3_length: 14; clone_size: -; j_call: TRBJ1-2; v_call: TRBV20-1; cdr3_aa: CSARGAGGAYGYTF; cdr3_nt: TGCAGTGCTAGAGGTGCAGGGGGGGCATATGGCTACACCTTC
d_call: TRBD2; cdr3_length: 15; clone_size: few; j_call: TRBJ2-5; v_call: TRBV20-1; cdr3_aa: CSARTSGRLQETQYF; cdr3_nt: TGCAGTGCTAGGACTAGCGGGCGTCTCCAAGAGACCCAGTACTTC
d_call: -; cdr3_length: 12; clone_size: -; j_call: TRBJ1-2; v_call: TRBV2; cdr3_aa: CASTRESYGHTF; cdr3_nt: TGTGCCAGCACAAGGGAATCCTATGGCCACACCTTC
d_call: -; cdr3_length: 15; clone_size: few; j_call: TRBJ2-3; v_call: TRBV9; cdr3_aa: CVSSVFMFGTDTQYF; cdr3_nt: TGTGTCAGCAGCGTTTTTATGTTCGGCACAGATACGCAGTATTTT
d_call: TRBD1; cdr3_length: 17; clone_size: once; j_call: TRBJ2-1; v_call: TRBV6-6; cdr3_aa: CASTLRPGGSPLNEQFF; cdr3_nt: TGTGCCAGCACTTTACGTCCAGGGGGCTCCCCCCTGAATGAGCAGTTCTTC
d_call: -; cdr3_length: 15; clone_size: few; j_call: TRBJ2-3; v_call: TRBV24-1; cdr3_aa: CATSDFADPTDTQYF; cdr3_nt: TGTGCCACCAGTGATTTTGCAGATCCCACAGATACGCAGTATTTT
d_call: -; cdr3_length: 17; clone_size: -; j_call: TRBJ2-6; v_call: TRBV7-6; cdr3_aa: CASSAKTPGWGANVLTF; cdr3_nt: TGTGCCAGCAGCGCTAAGACCCCAGGGTGGGGGGCCAACGTCCTGACTTTC
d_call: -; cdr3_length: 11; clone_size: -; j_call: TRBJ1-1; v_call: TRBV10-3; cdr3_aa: CAISEAEGAFF; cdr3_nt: TGTGCCATCAGTGAGGCCGAAGGAGCTTTCTTT
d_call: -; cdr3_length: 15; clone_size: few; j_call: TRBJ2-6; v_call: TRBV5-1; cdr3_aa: CASSYLTTGANVLTF; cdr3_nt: TGCGCCAGCAGCTATCTGACAACCGGGGCCAACGTCCTGACTTTC
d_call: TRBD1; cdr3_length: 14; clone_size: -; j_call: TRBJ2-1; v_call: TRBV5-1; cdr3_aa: CASSPGGRENEQFF; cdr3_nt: TGCGCCAGCAGCCCAGGGGGCCGTGAAAATGAGCAGTTCTTC
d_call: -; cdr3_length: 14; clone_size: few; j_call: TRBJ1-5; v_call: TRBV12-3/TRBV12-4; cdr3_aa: CASSLGGRGQPQHF; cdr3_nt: TGTGCCAGCAGTTTAGGGGGTCGGGGTCAGCCCCAGCATTTT
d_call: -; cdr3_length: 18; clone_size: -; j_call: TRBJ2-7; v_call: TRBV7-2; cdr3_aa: CASRRLGPHNVISYEQYF; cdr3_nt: TGTGCCAGCCGACGTTTGGGACCCCACAACGTCATCTCCTACGAGCAGTACTTC
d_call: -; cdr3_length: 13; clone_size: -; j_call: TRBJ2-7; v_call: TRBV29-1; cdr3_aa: CSVRRDTTYEQYF; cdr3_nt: TGCAGCGTGCGCCGGGACACGACCTACGAGCAGTACTTC
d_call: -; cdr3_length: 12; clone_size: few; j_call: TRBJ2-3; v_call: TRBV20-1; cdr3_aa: CSARLQTDTQYF; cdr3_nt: TGCAGTGCTAGACTACAAACAGATACGCAGTATTTT
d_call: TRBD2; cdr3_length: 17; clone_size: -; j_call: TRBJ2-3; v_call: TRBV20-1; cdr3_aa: CSARDPTSGTSTDTQYF; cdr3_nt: TGCAGTGCTAGAGATCCCACTAGCGGGACTAGCACAGATACGCAGTATTTT
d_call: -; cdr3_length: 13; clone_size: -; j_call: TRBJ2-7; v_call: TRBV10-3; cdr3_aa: CAIRAGTGTEQYF; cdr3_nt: TGTGCCATCAGGGCCGGGACTGGGACCGAGCAGTACTTC
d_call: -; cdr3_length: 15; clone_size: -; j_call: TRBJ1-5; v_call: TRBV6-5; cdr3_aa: CASSWGRGSNQPQHF; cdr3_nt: TGTGCCAGCAGTTGGGGCAGGGGAAGCAATCAGCCCCAGCATTTT
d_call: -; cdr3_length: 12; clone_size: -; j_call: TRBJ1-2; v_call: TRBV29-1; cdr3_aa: CSGYLINYGYTF; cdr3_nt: TGCAGCGGCTACCTCATTAACTATGGCTACACCTTC
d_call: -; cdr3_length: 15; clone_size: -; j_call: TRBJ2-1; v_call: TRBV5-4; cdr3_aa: CASTRGGRGDNEQFF; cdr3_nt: TGTGCCAGCACCCGAGGCGGTCGGGGAGACAATGAGCAGTTCTTC
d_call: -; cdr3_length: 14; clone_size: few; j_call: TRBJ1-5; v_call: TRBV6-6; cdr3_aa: CASSYSAGSQPQHF; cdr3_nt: TGTGCCAGCAGTTACTCGGCCGGCAGTCAGCCCCAGCATTTT
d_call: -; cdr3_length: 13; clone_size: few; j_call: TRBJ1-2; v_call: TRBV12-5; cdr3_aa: CASGLQANYGYTF; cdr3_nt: TGTGCTAGTGGTTTACAGGCTAACTATGGCTACACCTTC
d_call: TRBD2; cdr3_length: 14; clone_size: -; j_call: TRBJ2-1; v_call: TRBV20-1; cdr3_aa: CSARGGAPYNEQFF; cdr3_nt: TGCAGTGCTCGGGGAGGGGCCCCATACAATGAGCAGTTCTTC
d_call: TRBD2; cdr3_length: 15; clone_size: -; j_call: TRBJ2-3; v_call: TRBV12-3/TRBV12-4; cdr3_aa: CASSGLGVTTDTQYF; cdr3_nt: TGTGCCAGCAGCGGACTAGGGGTGACCACAGATACGCAGTATTTT
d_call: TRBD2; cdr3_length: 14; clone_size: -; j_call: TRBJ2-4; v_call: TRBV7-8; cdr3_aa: CASTPSGGLNIQYF; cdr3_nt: TGTGCCAGCACCCCTAGCGGGGGGCTAAACATTCAGTACTTC
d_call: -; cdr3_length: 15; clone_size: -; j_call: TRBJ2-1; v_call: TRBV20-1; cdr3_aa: CSALFPGAGVNEQFF; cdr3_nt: TGCAGTGCCTTATTCCCGGGGGCGGGGGTCAATGAGCAGTTCTTC
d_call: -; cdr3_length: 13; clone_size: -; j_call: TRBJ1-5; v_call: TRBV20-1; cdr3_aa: CSASQDTNQPQHF; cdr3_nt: TGCAGTGCTAGTCAGGACACTAATCAGCCCCAGCATTTT
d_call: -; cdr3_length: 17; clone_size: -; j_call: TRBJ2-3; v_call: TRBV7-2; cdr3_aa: CASSLDWVAASTDTQYF; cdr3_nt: TGTGCCAGCAGCCTTGACTGGGTAGCGGCTAGCACAGATACGCAGTATTTT
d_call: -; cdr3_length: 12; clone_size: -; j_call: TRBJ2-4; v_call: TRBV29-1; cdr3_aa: CSVRLAGDIQYF; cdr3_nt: TGCAGCGTCAGGTTGGCAGGAGACATTCAGTACTTC
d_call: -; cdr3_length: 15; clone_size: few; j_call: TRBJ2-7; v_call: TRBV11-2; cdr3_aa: CASSPGHGVYYEQYF; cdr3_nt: TGTGCCAGCAGCCCAGGGCACGGTGTATACTACGAGCAGTACTTC
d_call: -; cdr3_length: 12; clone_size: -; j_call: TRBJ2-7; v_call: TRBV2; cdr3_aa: CASSTLVGEQYF; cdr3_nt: TGTGCCAGCAGTACCCTGGTTGGCGAGCAGTACTTC
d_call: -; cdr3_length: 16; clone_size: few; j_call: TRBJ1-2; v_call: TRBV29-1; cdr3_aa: CSVESAFPAVNYGYTF; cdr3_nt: TGCAGCGTTGAATCCGCTTTCCCGGCGGTGAACTATGGCTACACCTTC